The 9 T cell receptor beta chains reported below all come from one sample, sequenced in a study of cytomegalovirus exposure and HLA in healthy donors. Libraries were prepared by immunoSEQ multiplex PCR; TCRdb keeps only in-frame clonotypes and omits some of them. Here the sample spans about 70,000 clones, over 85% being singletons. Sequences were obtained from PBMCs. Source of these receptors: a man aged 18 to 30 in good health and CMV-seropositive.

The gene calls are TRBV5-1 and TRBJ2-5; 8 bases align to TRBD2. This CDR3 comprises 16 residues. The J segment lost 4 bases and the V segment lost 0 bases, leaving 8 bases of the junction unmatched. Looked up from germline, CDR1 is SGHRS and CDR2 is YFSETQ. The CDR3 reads CASSLGSREVLETQYF. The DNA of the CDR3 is TGCGCCAGCAGCTTGGGGTCGCGGGAGGTTTTAGAGACCCAGTACTTC.

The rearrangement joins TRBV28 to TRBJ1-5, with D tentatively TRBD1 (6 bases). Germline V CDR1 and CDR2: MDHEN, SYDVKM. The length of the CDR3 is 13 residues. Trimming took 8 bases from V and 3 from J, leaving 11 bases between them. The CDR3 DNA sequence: TGTGCCAGCCGCGGACAGCACAATCAGCCCCAGCATTTT. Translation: CASRGQHNQPQHF.

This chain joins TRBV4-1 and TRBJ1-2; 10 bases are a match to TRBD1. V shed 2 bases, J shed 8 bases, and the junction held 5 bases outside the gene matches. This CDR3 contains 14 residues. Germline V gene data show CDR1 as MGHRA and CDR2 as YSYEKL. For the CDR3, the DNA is TGCGCCAGCAGCCAACATACGGGACAGGGGGGCTACACCTTC. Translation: CASSQHTGQGGYTF.

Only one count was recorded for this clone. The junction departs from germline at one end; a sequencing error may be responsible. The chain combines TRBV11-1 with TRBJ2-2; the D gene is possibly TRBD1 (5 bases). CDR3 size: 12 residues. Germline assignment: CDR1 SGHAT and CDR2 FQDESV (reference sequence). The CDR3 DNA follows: TGTGCCAGCAGCTTAGGGGGCGGCTGGGTGGTTTTT. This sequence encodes CASSLGGGWVVF. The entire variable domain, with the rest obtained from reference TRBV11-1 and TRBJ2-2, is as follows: EAEVAQSPRYKITEKSQAVAFWCDPISGHATLYWYRQILGQGPELLVQFQDESVVDDSQLPKDRFSAERLKGVDSTLKIQPAELGDSAMYLCASSLGGGWVVFGEGSRLTVL.

The CDR3 spells CASISGGATEAFF. In DNA form, the CDR3 reads TGTGCCAGCATCTCCGGGGGGGCAACTGAAGCTTTCTTT. The chain has TRBV5-5 and TRBJ1-1, with D tentatively TRBD1 (6 bases). Trimming pared 6 bases from V and 5 bases from J, leaving 14 bases between. The length of the CDR3 is 13 residues. Per the germline V gene, CDR1 is SGHKS and CDR2 is YYEKEE (reference sequence).

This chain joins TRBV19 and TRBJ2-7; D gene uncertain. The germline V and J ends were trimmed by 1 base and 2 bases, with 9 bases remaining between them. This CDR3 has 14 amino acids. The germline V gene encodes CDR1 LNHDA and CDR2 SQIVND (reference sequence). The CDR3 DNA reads TGTGCCAGTAGTATAGGAGGATTTCCCTACGAGCAGTACTTC. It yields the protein CASSIGGFPYEQYF.

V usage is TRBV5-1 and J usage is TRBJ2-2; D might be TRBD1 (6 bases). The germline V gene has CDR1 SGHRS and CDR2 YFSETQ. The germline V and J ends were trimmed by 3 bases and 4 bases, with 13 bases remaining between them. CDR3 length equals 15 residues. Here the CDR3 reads CASSSGTYGTGELFF. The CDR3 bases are TGCGCCAGCAGCTCGGGGACATATGGCACCGGGGAGCTGTTTTTT.

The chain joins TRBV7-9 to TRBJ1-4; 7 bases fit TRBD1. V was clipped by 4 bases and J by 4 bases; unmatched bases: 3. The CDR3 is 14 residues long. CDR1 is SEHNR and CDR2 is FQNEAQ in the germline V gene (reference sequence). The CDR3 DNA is TGTGCCAGCAGCTCCCGACAGGGTAATGAAAAACTGTTTTTT. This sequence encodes CASSSRQGNEKLFF. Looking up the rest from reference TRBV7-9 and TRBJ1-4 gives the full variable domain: DTGVSQNPRHKITKRGQNVTFRCDPISEHNRLYWYRQTLGQGPEFLTYFQNEAQLEKSRLLSDRFSAERPKGSFSTLEIQRTEQGDSAMYLCASSSRQGNEKLFFGSGTQLSVL.

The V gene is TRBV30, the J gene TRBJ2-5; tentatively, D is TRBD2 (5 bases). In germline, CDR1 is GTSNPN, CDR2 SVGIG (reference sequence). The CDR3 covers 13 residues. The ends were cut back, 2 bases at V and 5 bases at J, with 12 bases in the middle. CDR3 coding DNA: TGTGCCTGGAGTAGGACGAAGCGGGAGACCCAGTACTTC. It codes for CAWSRTKRETQYF.